This entry is about one T cell receptor beta chain. Antigen specificity is unknown. CDR3 size: 11 residues. Trimming shortened V by 4 bases and J by 7 bases, and 8 bases separated the two germline ends. Germline CDR1 SGHDT, CDR2 YYEEEE. This entry is derived from a study of post-analysis software for immune sequencing data. Study-wide context: Clinical courses comprised relapsing-remitting, secondary progressive and progressive-relapsing multiple sclerosis. Study results and limitations: TRBV5-6, TRBV5-1 and TRBV20-1 were among about 5 TRBV segments more frequent in patients than controls. When compared against controls, multiple sclerosis patients showed significantly lower normalized Chao1 diversity. F measure grouped same-batch samples tightly together.

Unique molecular identifiers were built into the TCR beta cDNA libraries. With roughly 0.95 to 11 million T cells as the source, 450,000 to 600,000 cDNA molecules resulted. MiXCR, applied by TCRdb to the PCR reads, yields one record per CDR3 protein. Among 550,000 to 700,000 distinct CDR3 sequences listed, roughly two fifths were seen once. Specimen: blood. The receptor was isolated from a girl aged 5 to 17 with multiple sclerosis. The gene calls are TRBV5-6 and TRBJ1-2; D is undetermined. CDR3 residues: CASSASGGYTF. CDR3 coding DNA: TGTGCCAGCAGCGCCTCAGGTGGCTACACCTTC.